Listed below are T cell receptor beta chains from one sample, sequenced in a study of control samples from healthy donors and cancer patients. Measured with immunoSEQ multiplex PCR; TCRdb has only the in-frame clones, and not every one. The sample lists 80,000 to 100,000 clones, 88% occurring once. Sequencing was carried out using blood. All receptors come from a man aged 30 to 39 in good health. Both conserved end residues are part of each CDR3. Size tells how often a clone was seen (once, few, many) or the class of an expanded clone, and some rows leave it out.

CDR3: CASSYSKGAHEQYF
V: TRBV6-5
J: TRBJ2-7
size: -

CDR3: CASSLVDRANTEAFF
V: TRBV7-2
J: TRBJ1-1
size: -

CDR3: CASSQDFGILFDEKLFF
V: TRBV3-1/TRBV3-2
J: TRBJ1-4
size: -

CDR3: CASSSRLAGPTDTQYF
V: TRBV7-6
J: TRBJ2-3
size: -

CDR3: CASGGTGYYEQYF
V: TRBV12-5
J: TRBJ2-7
size: -

CDR3: CASLKREGGAYNEQFF
V: TRBV19
J: TRBJ2-1
size: once

CDR3: CASTRGQGRRVTGELFF
V: TRBV5-1
J: TRBJ2-2
size: -

CDR3: CASSQNPTRGVYGYTF
V: TRBV3-1/TRBV3-2
J: TRBJ1-2
size: -

CDR3: CASTLSSGSRNEQFF
V: TRBV28
J: TRBJ2-1
size: -

CDR3: CASSFGGTGNEQFF
V: TRBV7-9
J: TRBJ2-1
size: -

CDR3: CASTQSYSGNQETQYF
V: TRBV28
J: TRBJ2-5
size: once

CDR3: CASRTGGAEETQYF
V: TRBV6-6
J: TRBJ2-5
size: -

CDR3: CASRPVMSSYNEQFF
V: TRBV5-1
J: TRBJ2-1
size: -

CDR3: CASSFLETQYF
V: TRBV11-2
J: TRBJ2-5
size: few

CDR3: CASSYVFGTEAFF
V: TRBV6-2/TRBV6-3
J: TRBJ1-1
size: -

CDR3: CASSRSSFETQYF
V: TRBV6-2/TRBV6-3
J: TRBJ2-5
size: -

CDR3: CASRAGHGYEQYF
V: TRBV5-1
J: TRBJ2-7
size: -

CDR3: CASSLVGPNQPQHF
V: TRBV5-5
J: TRBJ1-5
size: many

CDR3: CASRLDNANEKLFF
V: TRBV28
J: TRBJ1-4
size: -

CDR3: CASSEMDSSYNEQFF
V: TRBV6-1
J: TRBJ2-1
size: -

CDR3: CATSDTLPGKRYEQYF
V: TRBV24-1
J: TRBJ2-7
size: -

CDR3: CASSSQSTGVLFYEQFF
V: TRBV7-9
J: TRBJ2-1
size: -

CDR3: CASSQALPGSNTGELFF
V: TRBV3-1/TRBV3-2
J: TRBJ2-2
size: -

CDR3: CASQGTRTLEQYF
V: TRBV5-1
J: TRBJ2-7
size: -

CDR3: CASSVEAGVPLHF
V: TRBV9
J: TRBJ1-6
size: -

CDR3: CASLYSSYEQYF
V: TRBV6-5
J: TRBJ2-7
size: -

CDR3: CASSLRRSQETQYF
V: TRBV5-4
J: TRBJ2-5
size: -

CDR3: CASSLAWGSEAFF
V: TRBV12-3/TRBV12-4
J: TRBJ1-1
size: -

CDR3: CASSLGAEGNLGTQYF
V: TRBV5-6
J: TRBJ2-3
size: -

CDR3: CASSYDGLGKLFF
V: TRBV6-6
J: TRBJ1-4
size: -

CDR3: CASSLKRIQQYF
V: TRBV12-3/TRBV12-4
J: TRBJ2-7
size: -